This T cell receptor beta chain derives from a study of T cell responses to AZD1222 COVID-19 vaccine. Study information: Samples with a second dose at about 4 or about 12 weeks were pooled together. Whole-study findings and limits: Across the whole spike, CD4 TCRs peaked at regions 160-218 and 743-854. Donors skewed white British and female; clonal diversity was possibly underestimated. Breadth and depth of Spike-specific TCRs rose after two AZD1222 doses.

Of note for this clone: What it binds is unknown.

This table comes from immunoSEQ multiplex PCR, and its TCRdb copy is limited to in-frame clones, with some not included. Altogether over 100,000 clones are present, roughly 86% being singletons, with the ten largest covering around 12%. The CDR3 contains 17 residues. V was pared by 4 bases and J by 2 bases, with 6 bases of the junction left unmatched. Germline CDR1 is SGHNT and CDR2 is YYREEE (reference sequence). V usage is TRBV5-4 and J usage is TRBJ2-5; TRBD2 agrees at 15 bases. This clonotype was obtained from an adult in good health. This specimen was peripheral blood, taken on day 0 of AZD1222 vaccination. CDR3 in amino acids: CASSPGLAGGGQETQYF. CDR3 coding DNA: TGTGCCAGCAGCCCGGGACTAGCGGGGGGCGGTCAAGAGACCCAGTACTTC. Based on the CDR3 plus reference TRBV5-4 and TRBJ2-5, the full variable domain is ETGVTQSPTHLIKTRGQQVTLRCSSQSGHNTVSWYQQALGQGPQFIFQYYREEENGRGNFPPRFSGLQFPNYSSELNVNALELDDSALYLCASSPGLAGGGQETQYFGPGTRLLVL.